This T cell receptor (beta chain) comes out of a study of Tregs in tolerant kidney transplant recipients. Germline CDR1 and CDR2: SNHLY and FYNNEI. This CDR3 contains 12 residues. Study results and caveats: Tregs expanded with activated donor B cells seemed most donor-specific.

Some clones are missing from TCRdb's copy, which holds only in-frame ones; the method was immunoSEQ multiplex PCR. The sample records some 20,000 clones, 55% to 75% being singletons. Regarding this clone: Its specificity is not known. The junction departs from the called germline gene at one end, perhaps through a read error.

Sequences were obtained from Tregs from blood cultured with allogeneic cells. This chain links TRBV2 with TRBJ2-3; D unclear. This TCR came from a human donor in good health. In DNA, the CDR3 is TGTGCCAGCGAGTTTCACGGGTTTCGCCTTTCTTTT. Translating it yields CASEFHGFRLSF.